This TCR beta chain was found in a study of cytomegalovirus exposure and HLA in healthy donors. Findings of the study overall: A likely sequencing artifact accounted for one observed cluster of highly shared sequence variants. Later, an analysis showed that TCR beta chains associated with HLA were more clonally expanded than others that were equally common. Across HLA loci, a later analysis found differing TCR association rates, with DRB1 most and HLA-C fewest.

The V gene end was trimmed by 2 bases and the J gene end by 7 bases; junction bases not matched to a gene: 9. This CDR3 has 15 amino acids. CDR1 SGHTA and CDR2 FQGNSA come from the germline V gene. Notes on this clone: Its antigen is undetermined.

Both 60 Vbeta primers and 13 Jbeta primers went into the PCR. TCRdb keeps only in-frame clones here, not all; method: immunoSEQ multiplex PCR. The repertoire holds about 200,000 clones, with approximately 86% as singletons. This sequence joins TRBV7-2 and TRBJ2-7, with TRBD2 matching 9 bases. The specimen sequenced was PBMCs. The sequence was obtained from a woman younger than 35 in good health and CMV-seronegative. The CDR3 protein is CASSLRVAGVGEQYF. CDR3 coding DNA: TGTGCCAGCAGCTTACGGGTAGCGGGAGTGGGTGAGCAGTACTTC.